This TCR beta chain was sequenced in a study of healthy donors' naive CD4 and CD8 T cells. Each TCR library used around 500 ng of total RNA and a linear amplification protocol. TCRdb ran MiXCR on the reads and lists one entry per CDR3 protein. The table has approximately 200,000 distinct CDR3 sequences, 65% to 80% seen once. This clonotype was detected a few times. The ends were cut back, 0 bases at V and 3 bases at J, with 9 bases in the middle. The CDR3 spans 15 residues. Germline V CDR1 and CDR2: MNHNY, SVGAGI (reference sequence). Sample: naive CD4+ and CD8+ T cells sorted from blood, pooled from several donors. This chain links TRBV6-6 with TRBJ2-1; D is uncertain. The TCR was taken from a pool of human donors in good health; the sample pools cells from several healthy donors. In DNA form, the CDR3 reads TGTGCCAGCAGTTACTCCCATGATGTCTACAATGAGCAGTTCTTC. Its protein product is CASSYSHDVYNEQFF.